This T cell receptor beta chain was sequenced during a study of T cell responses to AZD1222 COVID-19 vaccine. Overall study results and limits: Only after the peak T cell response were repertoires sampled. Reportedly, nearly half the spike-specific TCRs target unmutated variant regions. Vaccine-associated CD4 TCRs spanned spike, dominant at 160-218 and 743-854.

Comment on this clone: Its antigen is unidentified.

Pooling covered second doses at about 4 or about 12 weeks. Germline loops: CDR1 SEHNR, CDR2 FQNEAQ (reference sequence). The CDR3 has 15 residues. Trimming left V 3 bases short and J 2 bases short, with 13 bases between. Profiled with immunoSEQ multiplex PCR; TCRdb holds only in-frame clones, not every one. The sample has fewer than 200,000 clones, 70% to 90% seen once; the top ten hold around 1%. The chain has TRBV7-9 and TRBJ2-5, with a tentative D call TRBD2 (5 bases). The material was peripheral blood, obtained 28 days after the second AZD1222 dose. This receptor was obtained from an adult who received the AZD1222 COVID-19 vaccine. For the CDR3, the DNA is TGTGCCAGCAGCTTGACGGGGTGGCCTCAAGAGACCCAGTACTTC. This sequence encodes CASSLTGWPQETQYF.